This T cell receptor (beta chain) was recorded in a study of tumor-infiltrating lymphocytes in primary liver carcinoma (dated by TCRdb to 2017 to 2019). General notes on the study: Between November 2015 and early 2016, 4 or 5 patients in China with histopathologically diagnosed primary liver carcinoma had their tumors surgically resected. The tumors of the five patients were staged as T1-T3 N0M0, with maximum diameters ranging from roughly 4.2 to 10 cm. For each liver tumor, the study sampled five regions along with adjacent normal tissue and blood, and applied TCRbeta repertoire sequencing, expression microarrays and whole-exome sequencing. The five patients, three men and two women aged 30 to 69 years, had hepatocellular carcinoma (four) or combined HCC and intrahepatic cholangiocarcinoma (one). Technical replicate repertoires showed high reproducibility, with mean shared-clone rates approximately 0.89 and correlation coefficients above 0.95. Each sample produced roughly 3.65 to 7.5 million productive TCRbeta reads, and read depth showed no significant difference between tissue types. TCRbeta repertoire sequencing covered roughly 35 specimens from 5 patients: roughly 25 tumor regions, 5 adjacent noncancerous liver tissues and 5 peripheral blood samples.

RNA from unsorted whole blood was extracted with TRIzol reagent, and germline DNA was obtained with the DNeasy Blood & Tissue kit. Chronic HBV infection was present in the patients, and the patients were treatment-naive at sampling. Before surgery, 3 to 4.5 milliliters of peripheral blood were collected into K2EDTA tubes. Starting from roughly 500 ng total RNA, TCRbeta-specific cDNA was produced by reverse transcription with a constant-region primer and ProtoScript II reverse transcriptase. Three nested multiplex PCR rounds, following a slightly modified ARM-PCR procedure, were used to build the TCRbeta libraries. Multiplex TRBV1-TRBV30 forward primers and a Cbeta reverse primer were used in the first two PCR rounds, each of which was run for 10 cycles. Sample barcodes and Illumina adapters were added in a final 25-cycle PCR using Deep VentR polymerase. Amplicons of 200-500 bp were gel-purified with a QIAquick gel extraction kit before sequencing. The TCRbeta amplicons were sequenced with 250-bp paired-end reads on an Illumina HiSeq 2500. The original pipeline was this. Quality trimming of reads was performed with Trimmomatic v0.33, and paired reads were merged with FLASH v1.2.11 so that full CDR3 sequences could be recovered. MiGEC v1.2.1b assigned V, D and J germline segments to the rearranged TCRbeta sequences. Clonotype statistics, along with Shannon-Wiener diversity indices, were calculated using VDJtools v1.0.0. To cut down on sampling bias, every analysis after diversity analysis relied on just the 250 most abundant clonotypes from each sample. The raw public reads went through TCRdb reprocessing: fastp at Q25, MiXCR clone calling, in-frame beta chains kept. A single entry per CDR3 protein holds the most common genes and DNA from its merged rows. The V and J calls shown here were made by TCRdb, not taken from the authors' results. Recorded for this sample are 250,000 to 350,000 distinct CDR3 sequences; around 50% of them occurred a single time. The top ten constitute about 15% of the sample.

As concerns this clonotype: Its antigen specificity is not known. The record has no base qualities; no much larger clone is one base away.

The V and J ends are trimmed by 6 bases and 11 bases, leaving 16 bases between them. The CDR3 runs 12 residues from the cysteine to the phenylalanine. The only DNA kept is the CDR3, 36 bases in frame from the first base. CDR1 and CDR2 are read off the germline V gene as SGHNT and YENEEA. The full study reports these points: Comparison of CD4+ and CD8+ T cell repertoires was precluded by the use of bulk unsorted samples. Consistent with antigen-driven expansion, pairs of tumor regions showed higher repertoire overlap (mean roughly 35%) than either tumor-adjacent pairs (approximately 17%) or tumor-blood pairs (around 15%). A significantly larger repertoire fraction was made up by the top 250 clones in tumors than in blood (p = 0.039). Only the TCR beta chain was sequenced, which likely underestimates true repertoire diversity because unpaired alpha chains were not captured. The study included only a few patients, and the authors note findings should be validated in a larger study.

Sequenced material: peripheral blood. The rearranged segments are TRBV11-3 and TRBJ1-1; confidence is insufficient to name the D gene. The sequence was collected from a woman aged 30 to 39 with primary liver carcinoma and hepatitis B virus infection. The CDR3 in this case is CASSFPGSGAFF. Read as DNA, the sequence is TGTGCCAGCAGTTTTCCCGGGAGCGGGGCTTTCTTT.